The present entry profiles one TCR beta chain with its context. CDR3 length: 15 amino acids. Looked up from germline, CDR1 is KGHSH and CDR2 is LQKENI. V lost 5 bases to trimming and J lost 2 bases; unmatched junction nucleotides: 0. This record belongs to a study of preoperative IRX-2 immunotherapy in early breast cancer. Specified treatment: preoperative locoregional IRX-2 cytokine immunotherapy. Libraries were prepared by immunoSEQ multiplex PCR; TCRdb keeps only in-frame clonotypes and omits some of them. The data contain under 30,000 clones, roughly 90% of them singletons. Material: tumor tissue, obtained after IRX-2 immunotherapy. The sequence was collected from a human donor with breast cancer. The rearrangement uses TRBV18 and TRBJ2-1; 13 nucleotides align to TRBD2. The CDR3 loop is CASSTSGGAYNEQFF. DNA of the CDR3: TGTGCCAGCTCAACTAGCGGGGGGGCCTACAATGAGCAGTTCTTC.